This TCR beta chain was profiled in a study of CXCR3-negative and CXCR3-positive naive CD8 T cells. Study-wide background: Per library, roughly 1.4 +/- 0.3 million reads; 120 million to 150 million TRB reads overall. Study observations and caveats: Hydrophobicity was higher for TRB CDR3s found in CXCR3-positive naive cells than in CXCR3-negative naive cells.

5' RACE that incorporated UMI labels was used to prepare the TRB cDNA libraries. TCRdb derives one entry per CDR3 protein from the 5' RACE reads, leaving out DNA. The table gives about 130,000 distinct CDR3 sequences; the top ten clones make up about 0.54% of it. Germline CDR1 and CDR2: SGHRS and YFSETQ. This CDR3 contains 16 residues. With respect to this clonotype: Its specificity is not known.

The specimen was naive CXCR3+ CD8+ T cells from blood. The subset was: CD45RO-CCR7+CD27+CD95- naive CD8+ T cells expressing CXCR3 (TNR3+). V is TRBV5-1 and J is TRBJ2-3; the D call from TCRdb, TRBD2, cannot be confirmed without DNA. The clonotype originates from a human donor in good health. Some clones in this sample may be carry-over from other donors' samples. The CDR3 here is CASSLFGLAEADTQYF. Complete variable domain (other parts from reference TRBV5-1 and TRBJ2-3): KAGVTQTPRYLIKTRGQQVTLSCSPISGHRSVSWYQQTPGQGLQFLFEYFSETQRNKGNFPGRFSGRQFSNSRSEMNVSTLELGDSALYLCASSLFGLAEADTQYFGPGTRLTVL.